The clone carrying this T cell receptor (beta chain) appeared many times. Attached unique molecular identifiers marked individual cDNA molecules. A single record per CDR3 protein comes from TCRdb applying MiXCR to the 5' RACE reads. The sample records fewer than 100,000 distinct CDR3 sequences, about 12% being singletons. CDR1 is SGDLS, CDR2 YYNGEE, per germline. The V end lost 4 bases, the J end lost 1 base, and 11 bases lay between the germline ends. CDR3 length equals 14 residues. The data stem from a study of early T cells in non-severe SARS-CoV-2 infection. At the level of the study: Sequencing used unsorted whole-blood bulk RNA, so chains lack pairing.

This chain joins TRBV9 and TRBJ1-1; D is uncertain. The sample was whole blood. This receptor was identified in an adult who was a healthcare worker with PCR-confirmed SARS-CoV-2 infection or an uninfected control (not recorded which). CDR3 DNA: TGTGCCAGCAGCTCGAGGACTGGGAACACTGAAGCTTTCTTT. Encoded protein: CASSSRTGNTEAFF.